This record covers a single T cell receptor beta chain. Per the study methods: Counts of nucleated cells, estimated from reference gene primer amplification, were obtained. Clones were read by immunoSEQ multiplex PCR, and TCRdb kept only the in-frame ones, dropping some. That table gives V, J and clone size, and the DNA gave D and trimming. Of some 91,000 clones listed, over 75% are singletons. This specimen belongs to a study of blood T cell repertoires in COVID-19. Study context: Acute and convalescent COVID-19 specimens originated in the United States, Italy and Spain. PBMCs, B-cell-depleted T cells, or T cells provided the cDNA or gDNA that made up the material.

The CDR3 length is 17 residues. The germline CDR1 and CDR2 sequences are KGHDR and SFDVKD. V lost 3 bases to trimming and J lost 6 bases; unmatched junction nucleotides: 12. The chain combines TRBV24-1 with TRBJ2-1; 8 bases are shared with TRBD1. The clonotype comes from a man aged 70 or older with acute or convalescent COVID-19. Sequencing input: peripheral blood. The DNA of the CDR3 is TGTGCCACCAGTGATGGTCATCGGACAGGGTTCTTCAATGAGCAGTTCTTC. Translating gives CATSDGHRTGFFNEQFF.